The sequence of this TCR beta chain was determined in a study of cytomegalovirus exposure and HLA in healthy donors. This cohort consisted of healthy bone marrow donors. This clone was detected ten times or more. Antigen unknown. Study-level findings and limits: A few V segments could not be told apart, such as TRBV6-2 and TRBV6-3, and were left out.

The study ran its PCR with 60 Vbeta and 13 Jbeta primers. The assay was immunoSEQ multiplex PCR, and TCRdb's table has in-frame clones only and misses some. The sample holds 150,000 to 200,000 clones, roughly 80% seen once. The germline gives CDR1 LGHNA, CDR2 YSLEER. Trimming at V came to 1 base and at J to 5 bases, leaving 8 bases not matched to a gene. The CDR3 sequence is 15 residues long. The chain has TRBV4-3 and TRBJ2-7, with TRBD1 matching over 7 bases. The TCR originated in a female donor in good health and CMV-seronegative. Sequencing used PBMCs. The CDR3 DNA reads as TGCGCCAGCAGCCAAGGAAGGAAGGGGGCCCACGAGCAGTACTTC. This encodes CASSQGRKGAHEQYF.